One and the same sample provided the 11 T cell receptor beta chains below, sequenced in a study of T-cell memory formation after mild COVID-19. TCRdb processed the 5' RACE reads anew with MiXCR; each CDR3 protein has one entry. The data contain 300,000 to 400,000 distinct CDR3 sequences, more than 20% of them singletons. Sequencing input: PBMCs or a T cell subset sorted from them (not recorded which). The receptors were sampled from an adult woman who had mild COVID-19 (a few samples of this study predate the infection). Cell type and time point are not known.

The chain employs TRBV20-1 and TRBJ2-7; 9 positions agree with TRBD2. Germline V gives CDR1 DFQATT, CDR2 SNEGSKA (reference sequence). CDR3 length equals 15 residues. With 4 bases clipped from V and 3 bases from J, the junction kept 10 bases outside the gene matches. CDR3 residues: CSATARGRGGYEQYF. The CDR3, as DNA: TGCAGTGCTACCGCCCGGGGGCGGGGGGGCTACGAGCAGTACTTC.

The chain combines TRBV3-1 with TRBJ2-1, with a possible D match to TRBD2 (7 bases). Germline values: CDR1 LGHDT, CDR2 YNNKEL (reference sequence). V was shortened by 0 bases and J by 6 bases, with 12 bases between the two germline ends. The CDR3 has 15 residues. CDR3 amino acids: CASSQDIGGLNEQFF. CDR3 sequence (DNA): TGTGCCAGCAGCCAAGATATCGGGGGGCTCAATGAGCAGTTCTTC.

This clonotype was observed a few times. As DNA, the CDR3 is TGTGCCATCAGTGAGTCGGCTAGCGGGGGTGTACTTCTGGGGGATGAGCAGTTCTTC. It encodes CAISESASGGVLLGDEQFF. This chain uses TRBV10-3 with TRBJ2-1, with 10 bases lining up with TRBD2. From germline, CDR1 is ENHRY and CDR2 SYGVKD. The CDR3 totals 19 residues. Germline trimming cut 0 bases from V and 8 bases from J; bases unmatched to any gene: 16.

The table lists this clonotype with a few counts. J is TRBJ2-2 and V is TRBV9, with 9 bases matching TRBD2. V dropped 0 bases and J dropped 5; count of bases not matched to a gene: 2. The CDR3 sequence is 15 residues long. CDR1 is SGDLS and CDR2 is YYNGEE in the germline V gene. CDR3 coding DNA: TGTGCCAGCAGCGTAGACACTAGCGGGACCGGGGAGCTGTTTTTT. Translation gives CASSVDTSGTGELFF.

There are a few counts of this clonotype. The chain recombines TRBV24-1 with TRBJ2-1; TRBD2 matches 13 bases. Germline assignment: CDR1 KGHDR and CDR2 SFDVKD. CDR3 length equals 17 residues. V lost 4 bases, J lost 5 bases, and 7 bases stayed unmatched. The CDR3 here is CATSDTSGGAWNNEQFF. In DNA, the CDR3 is TGTGCCACCAGTGACACTAGCGGGGGGGCCTGGAACAATGAGCAGTTCTTC.

The chain couples TRBV4-2 to TRBJ2-3; D unclear. V was clipped by 11 bases and J by 0 bases, with 15 bases between them. The length of the CDR3 is 14 residues. Germline CDR1 reads LGHNA; CDR2 reads YNFKEQ. This CDR3 is CAAAGKTSTDTQYF. The CDR3 DNA follows: TGTGCCGCCGCAGGCAAAACTAGCACAGATACGCAGTATTTT.

This clonotype came up a few times. V is TRBV14 and J is TRBJ2-2, with a tentative D call TRBD1 (5 bases). This CDR3 region has 13 residues. Trimming took 4 bases from V and 7 from J, leaving 10 bases between them. Germline assignment: CDR1 SGHDN and CDR2 FVKESK. The CDR3: CASSRQQHGELFF. DNA for the CDR3: TGTGCCAGCAGCCGACAGCAGCACGGGGAGCTGTTTTTT. The full variable domain, rest sourced from reference TRBV14 and TRBJ2-2, is EAGVTQFPSHSVIEKGQTVTLRCDPISGHDNLYWYRRVMGKEIKFLLHFVKESKQDESGMPNNRFLAERTGGTYSTLKVQPAELEDSGVYFCASSRQQHGELFFGEGSRLTVL.

This rearrangement joins TRBV11-3 to TRBJ2-3; D may be TRBD2 (5 bases). V lost 5 bases and J lost 2, with 17 bases in between. The CDR3 covers 16 residues. CDR1 SGHNT and CDR2 YENEEA come from the germline V gene. The CDR3 loop reads CASSPFQSGSTDTQYF. CDR3 bases: TGTGCCAGCAGCCCTTTCCAGAGCGGATCCACAGATACGCAGTATTTT. The full variable domain, rest sourced from reference TRBV11-3 and TRBJ2-3, is EAGVVQSPRYKIIEKKQPVAFWCNPISGHNTLYWYLQNLGQGPELLIRYENEEAVDDSQLPKDRFSAERLKGVDSTLKIQPAELGDSAVYLCASSPFQSGSTDTQYFGPGTRLTVL.

J is TRBJ2-5 and V is TRBV11-2; D is ambiguous. The CDR3 runs 10 residues. Trimming removed 8 bases from V and 7 bases from J, with 8 bases in between. The germline CDR1 and CDR2 sequences are SGHAT and FQNNGV. The CDR3 DNA is TGTGCCAGCGGGGTTGGGACCCAGTACTTC. This encodes CASGVGTQYF. Full variable domain (outside the CDR3, taken from reference TRBV11-2 and TRBJ2-5): EAGVAQSPRYKIIEKRQSVAFWCNPISGHATLYWYQQILGQGPKLLIQFQNNGVVDDSQLPKDRFSAERLKGVDSTLKIQPAKLEDSAVYLCASGVGTQYFGPGTRLLVL.

J is TRBJ1-1 and V is TRBV7-9, with no clear D. CDR3 length equals 11 residues. In germline, CDR1 is SEHNR, CDR2 FQNEAQ (reference sequence). V lost 7 bases and J 5 bases, leaving 8 bases between the germline ends. The CDR3: CASILGTEAFF. In DNA, the CDR3 is TGTGCCAGCATATTAGGGACTGAAGCTTTCTTT.

The rearrangement links TRBV24-1 to TRBJ1-2; D call uncertain. The CDR3 contains 14 residues. CDR1 and CDR2 from the germline V gene are KGHDR and SFDVKD. Trimming removed 0 bases at V and 5 bases at J, with 9 bases between. In nucleotides, the CDR3 is TGTGCCACCAGTGATTTGGCGACTGATTATGGCTACACCTTC. Amino acid sequence: CATSDLATDYGYTF.